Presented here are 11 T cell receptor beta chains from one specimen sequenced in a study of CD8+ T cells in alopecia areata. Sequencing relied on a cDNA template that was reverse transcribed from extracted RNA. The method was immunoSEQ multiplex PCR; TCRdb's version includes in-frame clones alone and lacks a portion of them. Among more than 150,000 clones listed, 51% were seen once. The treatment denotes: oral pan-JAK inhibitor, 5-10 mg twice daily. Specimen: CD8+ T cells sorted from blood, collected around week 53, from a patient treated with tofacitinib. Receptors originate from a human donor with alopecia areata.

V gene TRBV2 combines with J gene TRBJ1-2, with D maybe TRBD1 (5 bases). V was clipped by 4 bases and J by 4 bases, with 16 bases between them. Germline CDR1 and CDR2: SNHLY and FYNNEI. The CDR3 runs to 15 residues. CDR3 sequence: CASSGGGAWVYGYTF. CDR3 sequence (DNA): TGTGCCAGCAGTGGGGGAGGGGCTTGGGTCTATGGCTACACCTTC.

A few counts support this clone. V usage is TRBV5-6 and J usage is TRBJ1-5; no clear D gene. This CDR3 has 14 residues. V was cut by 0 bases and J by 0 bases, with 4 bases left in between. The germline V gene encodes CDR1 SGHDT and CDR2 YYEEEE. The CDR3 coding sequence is TGTGCCAGCAGCTTGGGGGGTAGCAATCAGCCCCAGCATTTT. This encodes CASSLGGSNQPQHF. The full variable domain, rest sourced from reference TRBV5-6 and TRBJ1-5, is DAGVTQSPTHLIKTRGQQVTLRCSPKSGHDTVSWYQQALGQGPQFIFQYYEEEERQRGNFPDRFSGHQFPNYSSELNVNALLLGDSALYLCASSLGGSNQPQHFGDGTRLSIL.

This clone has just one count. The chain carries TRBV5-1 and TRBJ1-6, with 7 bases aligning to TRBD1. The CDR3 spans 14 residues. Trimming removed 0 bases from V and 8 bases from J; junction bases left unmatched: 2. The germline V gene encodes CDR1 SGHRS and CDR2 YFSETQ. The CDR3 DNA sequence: TGCGCCAGCAGCTTGGTGGGGACAGATTCACCCCTCCACTTT. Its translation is CASSLVGTDSPLHF.

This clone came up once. CDR3 nucleotides: TGCGCCAGCAGTTCCGGGACAGGAGAATCCTACACCTTC. It yields the protein CASSSGTGESYTF. This chain connects TRBV5-1 to TRBJ1-2, with 8 bases aligning to TRBD1. The CDR3 spans 13 residues. Germline CDR1 reads SGHRS; CDR2 reads YFSETQ. Trimming cost V 5 bases and J 10 bases; bases outside gene matches: 10.

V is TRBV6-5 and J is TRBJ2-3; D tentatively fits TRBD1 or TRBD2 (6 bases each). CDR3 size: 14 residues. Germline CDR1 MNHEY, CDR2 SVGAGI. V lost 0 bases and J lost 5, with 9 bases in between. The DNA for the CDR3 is TGTGCCAGCAGTTACTCGGGGGGCCTAGATACGCAGTATTTT. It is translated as CASSYSGGLDTQYF.

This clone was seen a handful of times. CDR3 residues: CASKGGTDTQYF. The CDR3 DNA follows: TGTGCCAGCAAGGGGGGCACAGATACGCAGTATTTT. The V call is TRBV9, the J call TRBJ2-3, with a weak D call TRBD1 (6 bases). The germline V and J ends were trimmed by 6 bases and 1 base, with 6 bases remaining between them. The CDR3 loop spans 12 amino acids. The germline V gene has CDR1 SGDLS and CDR2 YYNGEE.

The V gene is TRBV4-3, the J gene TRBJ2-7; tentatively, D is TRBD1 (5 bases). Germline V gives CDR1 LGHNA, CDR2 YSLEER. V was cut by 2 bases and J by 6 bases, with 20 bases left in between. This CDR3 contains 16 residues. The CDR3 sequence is CASSQQLGLALGEQYF. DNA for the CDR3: TGCGCCAGCAGCCAACAACTGGGGCTGGCTTTAGGCGAGCAGTACTTC.

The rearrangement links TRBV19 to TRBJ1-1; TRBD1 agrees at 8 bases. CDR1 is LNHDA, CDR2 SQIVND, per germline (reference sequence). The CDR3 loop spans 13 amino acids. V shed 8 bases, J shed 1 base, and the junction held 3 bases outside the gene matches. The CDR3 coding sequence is TGTGCCAGTGACGACAGGGGGAACACTGAAGCTTTCTTT. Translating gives CASDDRGNTEAFF.

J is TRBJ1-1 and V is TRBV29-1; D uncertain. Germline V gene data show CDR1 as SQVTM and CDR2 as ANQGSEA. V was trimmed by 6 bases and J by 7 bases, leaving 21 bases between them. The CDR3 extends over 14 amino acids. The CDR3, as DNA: TGCAGCGTAGCGCATCGGGTTTTCTCGAGTGAAGCTTTCTTT. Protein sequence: CSVAHRVFSSEAFF.

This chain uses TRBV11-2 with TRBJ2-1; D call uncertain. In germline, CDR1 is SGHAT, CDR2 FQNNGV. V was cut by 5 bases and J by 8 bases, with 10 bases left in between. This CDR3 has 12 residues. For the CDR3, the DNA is TGTGCCAGCAGCCCCCAGGCTGATGAGCAGTTCTTC. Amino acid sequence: CASSPQADEQFF.

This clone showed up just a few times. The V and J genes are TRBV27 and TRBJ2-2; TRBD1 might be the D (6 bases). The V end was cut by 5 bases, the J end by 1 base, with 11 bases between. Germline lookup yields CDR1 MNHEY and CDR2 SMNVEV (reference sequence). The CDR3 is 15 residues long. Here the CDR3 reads CASSRIRGNTGELFF. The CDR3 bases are TGTGCCAGCAGTCGAATCAGGGGGAACACCGGGGAGCTGTTTTTT.